The T cell receptor beta chain described here comes from a study of sequential checkpoint blockade in melanoma. Germline values: CDR1 MNHEY, CDR2 SVGAGI. The V gene end was trimmed by 2 bases and the J gene end by 4 bases; junction bases not matched to a gene: 4. This CDR3 is built from 15 residues. This clone appeared a single time. The treatment here: randomized to nivolumab then ipilimumab (arm A) or the reverse (arm B). Sorted cells were live CD3+CD8+, lacking CD19 and CD56, from PBMCs. Some clones are missing from TCRdb's copy, which holds only in-frame ones; the method was immunoSEQ multiplex PCR. Among about 40,000 clones listed, just over 85% were seen once.

The receptor's source is a human donor with melanoma. V is TRBV6-5 and J is TRBJ1-5; 8 bases line up with TRBD1. This sample comprised CD8+ T cells sorted from blood (inferred from file names), obtained from a patient given nivolumab and ipilimumab in sequence. The CDR3: CASSYGTGLNQPQHF. Written as DNA, the CDR3 is TGTGCCAGCAGTTACGGGACAGGATTAAATCAGCCCCAGCATTTT.